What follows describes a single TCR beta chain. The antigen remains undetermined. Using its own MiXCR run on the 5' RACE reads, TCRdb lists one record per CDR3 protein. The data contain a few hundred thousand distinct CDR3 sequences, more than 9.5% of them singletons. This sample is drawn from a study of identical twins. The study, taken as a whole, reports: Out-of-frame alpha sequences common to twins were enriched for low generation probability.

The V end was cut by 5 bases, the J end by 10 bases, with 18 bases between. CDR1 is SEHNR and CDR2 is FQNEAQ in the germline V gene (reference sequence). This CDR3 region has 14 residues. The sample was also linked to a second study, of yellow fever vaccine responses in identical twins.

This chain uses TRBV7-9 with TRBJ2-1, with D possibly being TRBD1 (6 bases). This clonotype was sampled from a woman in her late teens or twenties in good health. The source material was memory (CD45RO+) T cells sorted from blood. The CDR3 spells CASSPSGTSGEQFF. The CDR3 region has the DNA TGTGCCAGCAGCCCGAGTGGGACATCGGGCGAGCAGTTCTTC.